This entry features one T cell receptor beta chain sequence. Its cognate antigen is unknown. TCRdb passed the 5' RACE reads through MiXCR, listing each CDR3 protein once. The sample yields about 660,000 distinct CDR3 sequences, 8.6% seen once. This entry belongs to a study of identical twins. Study-wide results and limits: When twins shared out-of-frame alpha sequences, those sequences had excess low generation probability.

Germline values: CDR1 MGHDK, CDR2 SYGVNS. The CDR3 has 14 residues. V was cut by 2 bases and J by 1 base, with 8 bases left in between. This sample was also put to use in a study of yellow fever vaccine responses in identical twins.

Sequenced material: PBMCs. The chain combines TRBV25-1 with TRBJ1-2; a possible D gene is TRBD1 (5 bases). The sequence was obtained from a woman aged 18-35 years in good health. As DNA, the CDR3 is TGTGCCAGCAGTGAACAGGGACGTAACTATGGCTACACCTTC. Its translation is CASSEQGRNYGYTF.